A selection of T cell receptor beta chains follows, all from one sample in a study of cytomegalovirus exposure and HLA in healthy donors. TCRdb keeps only in-frame clones here, not all; method: immunoSEQ multiplex PCR. In total, the table holds around 45,000 clones. The sequencing input was PBMCs. Source of these receptors: a male donor in good health and CMV-seronegative. Each CDR3 is given with its conserved first and last residue. A D gene is named only where the DNA matches it firmly.

cdr3_nt cdr3_aa j_call v_call d_call
TGTGCCAGCCGGACAGGGGTGAACACTGAAGCTTTCTTT CASRTGVNTEAFF TRBJ1-1 TRBV18 TRBD1
TGTGCCATCAGTGCCCCAAGGGGACAGGGGGCTAACGAGCAGTACTTC CAISAPRGQGANEQYF TRBJ2-7 TRBV10-3 TRBD1
TGTGCCAGCAGTGATAGACAGTCAGGTTACGAGCAGTACTTC CASSDRQSGYEQYF TRBJ2-7 TRBV25-1 NA
TGTGCCAGCAGCCAAGTTCCGGCCAGGGTGGACCAGCCCCAGCATTTT CASSQVPARVDQPQHF TRBJ1-5 TRBV4-2 NA
TGTGCCAGCAGCGAGACGGACAGGGGTGACATTCAGTACTTC CASSETDRGDIQYF TRBJ2-4 TRBV7-9 TRBD1
TGTGCCAGCAGCTTAGCCGGTACCGAGCAGTACTTC CASSLAGTEQYF TRBJ2-7 TRBV7-6 NA
TGTGCCAGCTCCCGGACAGGGATCGGCCATGAGCAGTTCTTC CASSRTGIGHEQFF TRBJ2-1 TRBV18 TRBD1
TGTGCCAGCAGTTACTCGACAGGGGTGGAGACCCAGTACTTC CASSYSTGVETQYF TRBJ2-5 TRBV6-5 TRBD1
TGTGCCAGTAGTATAGGCCAGGGGGGCAATTCACCCCTCCACTTT CASSIGQGGNSPLHF TRBJ1-6 TRBV19 TRBD1
TGCAGCGTTGATTACGGTGCGGGACAGAACACAGATACGCAGTATTTT CSVDYGAGQNTDTQYF TRBJ2-3 TRBV29-1 NA
TGTGCCAGTGGGGACACTTCCTACGAGCAGTACTTC CASGDTSYEQYF TRBJ2-7 TRBV6-5 NA
TGTGCCAGCAGGCCCGGGCCGAGCGGGGCAACCTATGGCTACACCTTC CASRPGPSGATYGYTF TRBJ1-2 TRBV2 NA
TGCGCCAGCAGCCAAGAAGTTAGAGGGGGCGAGTATGGCTACACCTTC CASSQEVRGGEYGYTF TRBJ1-2 TRBV4-1 TRBD1
TGTGCCTGGAGTCTAAGTTACAGGTCTTTACTGGATGAGCAGTTCTTC CAWSLSYRSLLDEQFF TRBJ2-1 TRBV30 NA
TGCAGCGTTGAAACGGGGAATAGCAATCAGCCCCAGCATTTT CSVETGNSNQPQHF TRBJ1-5 TRBV29-1 NA
TGCAGCGTTGAAGATTCTCGAGAGGGAGGGGTGTCCTACGAGCAGTACTTC CSVEDSREGGVSYEQYF TRBJ2-7 TRBV29-1 TRBD2
TGTGCCTGGAGTGCCTTGCAGGGGTACGAGCAGTACTTC CAWSALQGYEQYF TRBJ2-7 TRBV30 NA
TGCGCCAGCAGCCAAGGGACTGGTACCTACGAGCAGTACTTC CASSQGTGTYEQYF TRBJ2-7 TRBV4-1 NA
TGTGCCAGCAGGGGCTTGTATAATTCACCCCTCCACTTT CASRGLYNSPLHF TRBJ1-6 TRBV5-8 NA
TGTGCCAGCAGCTTGGTCACAGTGAATAATTCACCCCTCCACTTT CASSLVTVNNSPLHF TRBJ1-6 TRBV11-2 NA
TGTGCCAGCAGCCGACAGGGGCGGAACACCGGGGAGCTGTTTTTT CASSRQGRNTGELFF TRBJ2-2 TRBV6-1 TRBD1
TGTGCCAGCAGTGAGTCCAAAGGGACAGGGGGTCATGGCTACACCTTC CASSESKGTGGHGYTF TRBJ1-2 TRBV25-1 TRBD1
TGTGCCAGCAGCTCGGGACTCCGGACGGACGAAACCTACGAGCAGTACTTC CASSSGLRTDETYEQYF TRBJ2-7 TRBV7-8 NA
TGCGCCAGCAGCCAAGGAGGCGGTCCTGAGCAGTACTTC CASSQGGGPEQYF TRBJ2-7 TRBV4-1 NA
TGTGCCAGCTCACCGTCCGACGAGCAGTACTTC CASSPSDEQYF TRBJ2-7 TRBV18 NA
TGTGCCAGCAGCCCCCCGAGTGGCGGGGGAGAAGAGACCCAGTACTTC CASSPPSGGGEETQYF TRBJ2-5 TRBV5-6 TRBD2
TGTGCCAGCAGCCGGGGCTCTGGGGCCAACGTCCTGACTTTC CASSRGSGANVLTF TRBJ2-6 TRBV7-9 NA
TGTGCCTGGAGGAGCATTAGCGGGGTGTACGAGCAGTACTTC CAWRSISGVYEQYF TRBJ2-7 TRBV30 TRBD2
TGTGCCAGCAGCTATCCGGAGTTCTACGAGCAGTACTTC CASSYPEFYEQYF TRBJ2-7 TRBV5-5 NA
TGTGCCAGCAGCACCCCGGGAAGTCCGGATACGCAGTATTTT CASSTPGSPDTQYF TRBJ2-3 TRBV5-4 NA
TGTGCCAGCTCACCACCGAGCGGGGGGATCTCCTACGAGCAGTACTTC CASSPPSGGISYEQYF TRBJ2-7 TRBV18 TRBD2
TGTGCCAGCAGCTTAGGGACAGGGGGATCCCGGGAGACCCAGTACTTC CASSLGTGGSRETQYF TRBJ2-5 TRBV11-2 TRBD1
TGCGCCAGCAGCCAATCTGCCCAGGGGGCCTACTATGGCTACACCTTC CASSQSAQGAYYGYTF TRBJ1-2 TRBV4-3 TRBD1
TGTGCCAGCAGCTCATCGGGACTAGCGGGGGGCCCCTCGGAGCAGTACTTC CASSSSGLAGGPSEQYF TRBJ2-7 TRBV7-2 TRBD2
TGCGCCAGCAGCTTGGTGGCTAGCGGGGGAAATGAGCAGTTCTTC CASSLVASGGNEQFF TRBJ2-1 TRBV5-1 TRBD2
TGTGCCAGCTCACCACCCCTCTTTAGGGGCGACGAGCAGTACTTC CASSPPLFRGDEQYF TRBJ2-7 TRBV18 NA
TGTGCCAGCAGCTTTAGCCGTGGAGAGACCCAGTACTTC CASSFSRGETQYF TRBJ2-5 TRBV5-6 NA
TGTGCCAGCAGCTTGGACAGGGGGAGCAATCAGCCCCAGCATTTT CASSLDRGSNQPQHF TRBJ1-5 TRBV5-8 TRBD1
TGTGCCAGCAGCCGCAAACATATGAACACTGAAGCTTTCTTT CASSRKHMNTEAFF TRBJ1-1 TRBV5-6 NA
TGTGCCTGGAGACAGGGGATGAGCTATGGCTACACCTTC CAWRQGMSYGYTF TRBJ1-2 TRBV30 TRBD1
TGTGCCAGCTCCCCAGGCGGGGGGGGGCAAGTTCAGCCCCAGCATTTT CASSPGGGGQVQPQHF TRBJ1-5 TRBV18 NA
TGTGCCAGCTCACAAGAGACAGGGGATGCGACCCAGTACTTC CASSQETGDATQYF TRBJ2-5 TRBV18 TRBD1
TGCAGCGTTGTGGCCAGGGTGAACACCGGGGAGCTGTTTTTT CSVVARVNTGELFF TRBJ2-2 TRBV29-1 NA
TGTGCCAGCAGAGAGTACAATGAGCAGTTCTTC CASREYNEQFF TRBJ2-1 TRBV6-5 NA
TGCAGCGTTGAGTCCTTCGGCTCTGGGGCCAACGTCCTGACTTTC CSVESFGSGANVLTF TRBJ2-6 TRBV29-1 NA
TGTGCCAGCAGCTTAGGAGGTAGCGGGGCTAAAGAGACCCAGTACTTC CASSLGGSGAKETQYF TRBJ2-5 TRBV7-9 TRBD2
TGTGCCAGCTCACCACCGGCCAGGGGAGGCTACACCTTC CASSPPARGGYTF TRBJ1-2 TRBV18 NA
TGTGCCAGCAGCGTAGCCACAGGGGCTGAAGCTTTCTTT CASSVATGAEAFF TRBJ1-1 TRBV9 TRBD1
TGTGCCAGCAGCCCCTACCGTCGGGACAGGGCCGTTGCACCCCTCCACTTT CASSPYRRDRAVAPLHF TRBJ1-6 TRBV7-9 TRBD1